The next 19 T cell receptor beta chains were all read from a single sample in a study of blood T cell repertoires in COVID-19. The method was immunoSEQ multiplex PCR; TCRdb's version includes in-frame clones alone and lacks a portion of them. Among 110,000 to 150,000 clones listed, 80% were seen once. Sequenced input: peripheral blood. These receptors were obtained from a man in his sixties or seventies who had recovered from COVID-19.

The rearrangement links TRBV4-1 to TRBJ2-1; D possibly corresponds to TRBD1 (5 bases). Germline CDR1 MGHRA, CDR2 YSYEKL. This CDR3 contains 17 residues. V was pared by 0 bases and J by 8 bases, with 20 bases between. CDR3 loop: CASSQDRTSNTWDEQFF. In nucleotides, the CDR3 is TGCGCCAGCAGCCAAGATCGGACATCCAATACCTGGGATGAGCAGTTCTTC.

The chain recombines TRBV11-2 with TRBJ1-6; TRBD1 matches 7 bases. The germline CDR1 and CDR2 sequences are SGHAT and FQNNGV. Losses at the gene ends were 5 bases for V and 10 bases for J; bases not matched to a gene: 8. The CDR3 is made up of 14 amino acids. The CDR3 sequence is CASSPRDRASPLHF. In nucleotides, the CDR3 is TGTGCCAGCAGCCCACGCGACAGGGCCTCACCCCTCCACTTT.

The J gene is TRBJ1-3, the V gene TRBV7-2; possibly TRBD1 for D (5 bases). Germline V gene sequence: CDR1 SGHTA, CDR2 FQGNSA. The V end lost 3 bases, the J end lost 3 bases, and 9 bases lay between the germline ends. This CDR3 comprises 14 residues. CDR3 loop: CASSFLGLGNTIYF. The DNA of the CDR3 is TGTGCCAGCAGCTTCTTGGGGCTTGGAAACACCATATATTTT.

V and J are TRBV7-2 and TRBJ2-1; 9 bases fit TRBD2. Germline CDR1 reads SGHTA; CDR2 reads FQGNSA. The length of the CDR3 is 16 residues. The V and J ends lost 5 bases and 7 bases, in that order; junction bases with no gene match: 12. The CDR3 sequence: CASSPLGGRAGNEQFF. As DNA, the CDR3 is TGTGCCAGCAGCCCCCTTGGCGGGAGGGCCGGGAATGAGCAGTTCTTC.

CDR3 sequence reads: CSASNVLAAYTQYF. The CDR3 DNA reads as TGCAGTGCTAGTAACGTCCTAGCGGCCTATACGCAGTATTTT. The gene calls are TRBV20-1 and TRBJ2-3; the match to TRBD2 covers 7 bases. This CDR3 is 14 amino acids long. Germline CDR1 and CDR2: DFQATT and SNEGSKA (reference sequence). Losses at the gene ends were 3 bases for V and 7 bases for J; bases not matched to a gene: 10.

The CDR3 loop reads CAIRPGLAPAEQYF. The CDR3 DNA sequence: TGTGCCATCAGGCCGGGACTAGCGCCGGCCGAGCAGTACTTC. V usage is TRBV10-3 and J usage is TRBJ2-7; 10 nucleotides align to TRBD2. J gave up 6 bases and V 6 bases, and 8 bases lay outside the gene matches. The germline gives CDR1 ENHRY, CDR2 SYGVKD. The CDR3 is 14 amino acids.

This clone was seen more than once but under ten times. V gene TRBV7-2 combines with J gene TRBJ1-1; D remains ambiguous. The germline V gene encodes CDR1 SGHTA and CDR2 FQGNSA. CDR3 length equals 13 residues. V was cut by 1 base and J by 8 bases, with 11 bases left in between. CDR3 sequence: CASSLVKVTEAFF. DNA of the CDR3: TGTGCCAGCAGCTTAGTTAAAGTGACAGAAGCTTTCTTT.

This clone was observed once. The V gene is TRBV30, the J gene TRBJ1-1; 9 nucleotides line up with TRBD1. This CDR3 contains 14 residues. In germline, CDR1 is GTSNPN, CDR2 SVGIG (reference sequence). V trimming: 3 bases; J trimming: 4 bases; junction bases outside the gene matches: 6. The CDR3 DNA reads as TGTGCCTGGAGGACAGGGGGTCGGGGCACTGAAGCTTTCTTT. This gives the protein CAWRTGGRGTEAFF.

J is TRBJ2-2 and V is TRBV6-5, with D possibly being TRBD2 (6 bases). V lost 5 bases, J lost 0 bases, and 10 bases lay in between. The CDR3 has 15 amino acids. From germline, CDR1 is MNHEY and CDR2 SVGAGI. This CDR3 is CASSLSGANTGELFF. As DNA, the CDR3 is TGTGCCAGCAGTCTTTCGGGAGCGAACACCGGGGAGCTGTTTTTT.

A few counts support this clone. The CDR3 reads CASTRTVMDEQYF. In DNA, the CDR3 is TGTGCCAGCACGCGTACCGTCATGGACGAGCAGTACTTC. The chain has TRBV6-5 and TRBJ2-7; D not certain. Germline V gene lookup returns CDR1 MNHEY and CDR2 SVGAGI. With 7 bases removed from V and 5 bases from J, the gap between germline ends came to 15 bases. This CDR3 comprises 13 residues.

The CDR3 DNA reads as TGCGCCAGCAGCCAGGGGGTGGTTAATGAAAAACTGTTTTTT. As protein: CASSQGVVNEKLFF. This sequence joins TRBV5-1 and TRBJ1-4, with 7 nucleotides matching TRBD1. Germline assignment: CDR1 SGHRS and CDR2 YFSETQ. V gave up 4 bases and J gave up 4 bases; unmatched junction bases: 4. The length of the CDR3 is 14 residues.

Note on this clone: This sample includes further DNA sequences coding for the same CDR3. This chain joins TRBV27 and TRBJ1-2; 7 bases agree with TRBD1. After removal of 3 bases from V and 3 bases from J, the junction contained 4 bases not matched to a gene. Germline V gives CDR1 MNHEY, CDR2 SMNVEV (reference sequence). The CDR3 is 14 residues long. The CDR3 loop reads CASSFYRGYYGYTF. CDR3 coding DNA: TGTGCCAGCAGTTTCTACAGGGGATACTATGGCTACACCTTC.

The CDR3 sequence: CASSLVSYNEQFF. CDR3 bases: TGTGCCAGCAGCTTAGTCAGCTACAATGAGCAGTTCTTC. The chain has TRBV11-2 and TRBJ2-1; D gene ambiguous. This CDR3 spans 13 amino acids. Trimming removed 1 base at V and 3 bases at J, with 4 bases between. Germline CDR1 and CDR2: SGHAT and FQNNGV. Together with reference TRBV11-2 and TRBJ2-1, the CDR3 gives the full variable domain: EAGVAQSPRYKIIEKRQSVAFWCNPISGHATLYWYQQILGQGPKLLIQFQNNGVVDDSQLPKDRFSAERLKGVDSTLKIQPAKLEDSAVYLCASSLVSYNEQFFGPGTRLTVL.

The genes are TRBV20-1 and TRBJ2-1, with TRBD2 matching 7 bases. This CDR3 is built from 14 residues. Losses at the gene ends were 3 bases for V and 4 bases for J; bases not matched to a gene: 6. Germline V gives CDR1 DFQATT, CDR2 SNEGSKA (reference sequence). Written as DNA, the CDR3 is TGCAGTGCTAGTTCAGCGGGATCTTACAATGAGCAGTTCTTC. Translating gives CSASSAGSYNEQFF.

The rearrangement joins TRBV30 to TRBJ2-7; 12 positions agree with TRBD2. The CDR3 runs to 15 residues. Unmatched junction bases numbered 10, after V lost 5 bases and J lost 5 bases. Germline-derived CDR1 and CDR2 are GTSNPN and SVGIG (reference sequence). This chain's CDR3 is CAWGSGLAGRDEQYF. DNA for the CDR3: TGTGCCTGGGGATCCGGACTAGCGGGAAGGGACGAGCAGTACTTC.

The CDR3 nucleotides are TGCGCCAGCAGCTTGAGGGCAGAGGGTAATTCACCCCTCCACTTT. Its protein is CASSLRAEGNSPLHF. The rearrangement joins TRBV5-1 to TRBJ1-6, with unresolved D. Germline loops: CDR1 SGHRS, CDR2 YFSETQ. V lost 1 base and J lost 6, with 11 bases in between. The CDR3 spans 15 residues.

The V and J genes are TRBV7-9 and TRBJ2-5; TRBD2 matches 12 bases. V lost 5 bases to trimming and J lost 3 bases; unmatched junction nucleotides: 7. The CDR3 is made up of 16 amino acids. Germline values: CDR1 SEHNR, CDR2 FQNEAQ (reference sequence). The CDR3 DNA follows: TGTGCCAGCAGCGTCATCGGACTAGCGGGAAAAGAGACCCAGTACTTC. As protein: CASSVIGLAGKETQYF.

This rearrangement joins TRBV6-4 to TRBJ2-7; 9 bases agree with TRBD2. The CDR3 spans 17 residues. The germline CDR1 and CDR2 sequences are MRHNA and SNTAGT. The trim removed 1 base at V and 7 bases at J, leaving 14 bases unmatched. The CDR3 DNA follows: TGTGCCAGCAGTGACTTGGTCTCTGGCGGGAGGGCTGATGAGCAGTACTTC. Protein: CASSDLVSGGRADEQYF.

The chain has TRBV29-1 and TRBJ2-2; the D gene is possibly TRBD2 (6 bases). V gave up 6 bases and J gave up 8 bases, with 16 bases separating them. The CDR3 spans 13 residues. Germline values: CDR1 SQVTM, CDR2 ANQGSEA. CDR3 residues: CSVVTSTSGELFF. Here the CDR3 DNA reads TGCAGCGTGGTGACTAGTACGTCGGGGGAGCTGTTTTTT.